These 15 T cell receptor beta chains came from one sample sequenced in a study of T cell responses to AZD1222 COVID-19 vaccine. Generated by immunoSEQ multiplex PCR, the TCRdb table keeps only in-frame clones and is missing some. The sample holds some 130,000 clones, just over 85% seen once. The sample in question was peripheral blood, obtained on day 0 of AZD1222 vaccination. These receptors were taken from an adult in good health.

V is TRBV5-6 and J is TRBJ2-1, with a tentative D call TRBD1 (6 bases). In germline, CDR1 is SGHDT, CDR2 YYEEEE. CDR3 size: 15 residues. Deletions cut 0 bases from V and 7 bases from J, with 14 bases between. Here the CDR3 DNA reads TGTGCCAGCAGCTTGGGGACTGGTCAGGGGAATGAGCAGTTCTTC. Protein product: CASSLGTGQGNEQFF.

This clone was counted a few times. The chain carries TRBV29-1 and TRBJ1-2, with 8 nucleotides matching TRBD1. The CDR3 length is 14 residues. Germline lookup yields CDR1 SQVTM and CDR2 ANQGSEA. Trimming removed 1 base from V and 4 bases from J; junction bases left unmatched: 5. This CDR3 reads CSVEGQTGAYGYTF. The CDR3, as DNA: TGCAGCGTTGAAGGTCAGACAGGGGCCTATGGCTACACCTTC. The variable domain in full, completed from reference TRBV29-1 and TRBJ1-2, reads SAVISQKPSRDICQRGTSLTIQCQVDSQVTMMFWYRQQPGQSLTLIATANQGSEATYESGFVIDKFPISRPNLTFSTLTVSNMSPEDSSIYLCSVEGQTGAYGYTFGSGTRLTVV.

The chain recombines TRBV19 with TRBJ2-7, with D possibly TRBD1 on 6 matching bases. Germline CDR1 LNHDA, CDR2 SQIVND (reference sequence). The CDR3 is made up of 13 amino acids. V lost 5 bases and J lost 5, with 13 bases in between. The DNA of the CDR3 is TGTGCCAGTAGTCCCAGACACAGGGACGAGCAGTACTTC. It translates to CASSPRHRDEQYF. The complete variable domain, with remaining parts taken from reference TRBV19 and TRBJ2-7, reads DGGITQSPKYLFRKEGQNVTLSCEQNLNHDAMYWYRQDPGQGLRLIYYSQIVNDFQKGDIAEGYSVSREKKESFPLTVTSAQKNPTAFYLCASSPRHRDEQYFGPGTRLTVT.

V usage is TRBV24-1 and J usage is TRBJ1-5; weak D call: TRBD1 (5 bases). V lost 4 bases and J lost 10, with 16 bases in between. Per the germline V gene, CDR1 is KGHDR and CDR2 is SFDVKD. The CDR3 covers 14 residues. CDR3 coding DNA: TGTGCCACCAGTGACCCGGGGGTCGGGGAACCCCAGCATTTT. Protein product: CATSDPGVGEPQHF.

The CDR3 loop reads CASSYTGAGGTEAFF. The CDR3 DNA is TGTGCCAGCAGTTACACGGGGGCGGGAGGGACTGAAGCTTTCTTT. V usage is TRBV6-5 and J usage is TRBJ1-1; a possible D gene is TRBD1 (6 bases). The ends were cut back, 2 bases at V and 5 bases at J, with 15 bases in the middle. Germline V gene sequence: CDR1 MNHEY, CDR2 SVGAGI. The CDR3 covers 15 residues.

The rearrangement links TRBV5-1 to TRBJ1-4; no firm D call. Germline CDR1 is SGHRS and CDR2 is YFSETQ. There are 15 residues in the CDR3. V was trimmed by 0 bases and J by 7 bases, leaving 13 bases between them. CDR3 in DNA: TGCGCCAGCAGCTTGGCCGACCAGCCGAGTGAAAAACTGTTTTTT. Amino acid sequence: CASSLADQPSEKLFF.

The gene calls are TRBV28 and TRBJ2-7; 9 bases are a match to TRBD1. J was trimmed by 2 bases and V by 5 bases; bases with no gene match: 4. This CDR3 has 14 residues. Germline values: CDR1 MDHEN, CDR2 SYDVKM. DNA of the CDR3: TGTGCCAGCAGTCTCGGACAGGGGACCTACGAGCAGTACTTC. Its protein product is CASSLGQGTYEQYF. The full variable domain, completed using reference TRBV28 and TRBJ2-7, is DVKVTQSSRYLVKRTGEKVFLECVQDMDHENMFWYRQDPGLGLRLIYFSYDVKMKEKGDIPEGYSVSREKKERFSLILESASTNQTSMYLCASSLGQGTYEQYFGPGTRLTVT.

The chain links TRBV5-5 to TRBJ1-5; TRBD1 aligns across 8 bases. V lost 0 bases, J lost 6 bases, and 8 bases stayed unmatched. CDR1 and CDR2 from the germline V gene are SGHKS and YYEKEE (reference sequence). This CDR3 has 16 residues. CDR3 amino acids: CASSLVTGGVVQPQHF. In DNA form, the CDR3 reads TGTGCCAGCAGCTTGGTCACAGGGGGTGTTGTTCAGCCCCAGCATTTT.

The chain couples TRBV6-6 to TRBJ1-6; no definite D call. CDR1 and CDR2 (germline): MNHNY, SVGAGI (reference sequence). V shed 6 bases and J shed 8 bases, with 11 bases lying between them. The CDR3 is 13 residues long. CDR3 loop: CASRRTADSPLHF. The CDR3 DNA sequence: TGTGCCAGCAGACGGACCGCGGATTCACCCCTCCACTTT.

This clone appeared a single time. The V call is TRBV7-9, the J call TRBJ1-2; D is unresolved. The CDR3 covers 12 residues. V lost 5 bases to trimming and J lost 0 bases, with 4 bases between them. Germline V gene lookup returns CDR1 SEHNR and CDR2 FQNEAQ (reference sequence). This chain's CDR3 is CASSQTNYGYTF. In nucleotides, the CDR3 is TGTGCCAGCAGCCAAACTAACTATGGCTACACCTTC. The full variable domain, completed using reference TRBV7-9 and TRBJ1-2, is DTGVSQNPRHKITKRGQNVTFRCDPISEHNRLYWYRQTLGQGPEFLTYFQNEAQLEKSRLLSDRFSAERPKGSFSTLEIQRTEQGDSAMYLCASSQTNYGYTFGSGTRLTVV.

The CDR3 DNA reads as TGTGCCAGCAGTTACTTTTCTGTCCAAGAGACCCAGTACTTC. This encodes CASSYFSVQETQYF. The chain links TRBV6-2 or TRBV6-3 to TRBJ2-5; D is unclear. The V and J ends lost 1 base and 1 base respectively, with 7 bases between them. Germline CDR1 MNHEY, CDR2 SVGEGT. The CDR3 runs 14 residues.

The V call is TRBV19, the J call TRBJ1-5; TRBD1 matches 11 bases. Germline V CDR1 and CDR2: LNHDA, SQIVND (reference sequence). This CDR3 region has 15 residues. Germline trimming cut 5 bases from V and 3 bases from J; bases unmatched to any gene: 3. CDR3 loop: CASSVGQGANQPQHF. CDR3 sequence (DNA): TGTGCCAGTAGTGTTGGACAGGGGGCCAATCAGCCCCAGCATTTT.

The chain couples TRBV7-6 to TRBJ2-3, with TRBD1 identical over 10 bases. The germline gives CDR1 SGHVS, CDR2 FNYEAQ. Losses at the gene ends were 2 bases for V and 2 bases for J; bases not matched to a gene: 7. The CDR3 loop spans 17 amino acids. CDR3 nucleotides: TGTGCCAGCAGCTTATTAGGGGGACAGGGGAACACAGATACGCAGTATTTT. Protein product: CASSLLGGQGNTDTQYF.

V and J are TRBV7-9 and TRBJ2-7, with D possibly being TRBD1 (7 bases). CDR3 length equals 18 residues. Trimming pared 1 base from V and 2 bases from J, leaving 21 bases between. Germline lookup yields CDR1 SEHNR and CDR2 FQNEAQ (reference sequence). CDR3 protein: CASSLDPPPPRGAYEQYF. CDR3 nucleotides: TGTGCCAGCAGCTTAGACCCCCCTCCCCCCAGGGGGGCCTACGAGCAGTACTTC.

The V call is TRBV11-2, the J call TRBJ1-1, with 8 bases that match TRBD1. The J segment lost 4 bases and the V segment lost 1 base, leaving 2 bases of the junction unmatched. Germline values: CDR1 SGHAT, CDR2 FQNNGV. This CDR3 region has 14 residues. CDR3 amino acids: CASSLGDRITEAFF. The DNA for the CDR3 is TGTGCCAGCAGCTTAGGGGACAGGATCACTGAAGCTTTCTTT.